This TCR beta chain was identified during a study of blood T cells in healthy people across ages. Combining a sample-barcoded 5' primer with a J-beta primer mix, a second PCR ran for roughly 7 to 12 cycles. Researchers report that a template-switch adaptor with 12 random nucleotides tagged each cDNA molecule. TCRdb reprocessed the 5' RACE reads via MiXCR and lists one record per CDR3 protein. The top ten clones hold about a quarter of a sample with some 860,000 distinct CDR3 sequences, 45% to 70% of them seen once. Trimming took 9 bases from V and 0 from J, leaving 15 bases between them. Germline V gene sequence: CDR1 MNHEY, CDR2 SMNVEV (reference sequence). The CDR3 sequence is 14 residues long.

This sequence was found in a man in his forties or fifties in good health. Sequenced: blood. The chain has TRBV27 and TRBJ2-7; the D gene is possibly TRBD1 (5 bases). The CDR3, as DNA: TGTGCCAGGGAGCACGGGCAGGGCTCCTACGAGCAGTACTTC. Amino acid sequence: CAREHGQGSYEQYF.